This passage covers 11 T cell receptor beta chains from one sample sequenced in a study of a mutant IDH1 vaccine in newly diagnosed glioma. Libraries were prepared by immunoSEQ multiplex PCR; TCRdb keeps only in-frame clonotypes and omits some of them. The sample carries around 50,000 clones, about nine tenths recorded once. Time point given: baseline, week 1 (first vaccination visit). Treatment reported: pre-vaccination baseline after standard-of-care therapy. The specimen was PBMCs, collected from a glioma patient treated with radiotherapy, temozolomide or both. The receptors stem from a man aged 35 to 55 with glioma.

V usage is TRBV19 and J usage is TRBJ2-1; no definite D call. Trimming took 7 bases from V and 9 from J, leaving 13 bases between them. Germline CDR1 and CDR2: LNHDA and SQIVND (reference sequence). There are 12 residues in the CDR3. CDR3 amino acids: CASNSGVGEQFF. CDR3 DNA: TGTGCCAGTAATTCTGGTGTCGGTGAGCAGTTCTTC.

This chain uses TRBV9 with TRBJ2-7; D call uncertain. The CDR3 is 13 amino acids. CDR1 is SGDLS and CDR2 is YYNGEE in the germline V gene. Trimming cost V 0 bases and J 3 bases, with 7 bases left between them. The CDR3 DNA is TGTGCCAGCAGCGTAGCAATCGACTACGAGCAGTACTTC. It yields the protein CASSVAIDYEQYF. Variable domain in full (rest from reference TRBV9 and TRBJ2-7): DSGVTQTPKHLITATGQRVTLRCSPRSGDLSVYWYQQSLDQGLQFLIQYYNGEERAKGNILERFSAQQFPDLHSELNLSSLELGDSALYFCASSVAIDYEQYFGPGTRLTVT.

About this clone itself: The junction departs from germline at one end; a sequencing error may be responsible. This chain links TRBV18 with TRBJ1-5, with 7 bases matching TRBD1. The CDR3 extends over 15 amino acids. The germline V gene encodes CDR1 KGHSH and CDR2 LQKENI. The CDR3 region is CASSPQGTTGQPQHF. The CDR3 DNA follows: TGTGCCAGCTCTCCACAGGGGACTACGGGTCAGCCCCAGCATTTT.

The CDR3 loop reads CASSLVVSSNYGYTF. In DNA form, the CDR3 reads TGCGCCAGCAGCTTGGTGGTCAGCTCTAACTATGGCTACACCTTC. V gene TRBV5-1 combines with J gene TRBJ1-2, with D uncertain. The germline V and J ends were trimmed by 0 bases and 0 bases, with 9 bases remaining between them. The germline V gene has CDR1 SGHRS and CDR2 YFSETQ. This CDR3 is 15 amino acids long.

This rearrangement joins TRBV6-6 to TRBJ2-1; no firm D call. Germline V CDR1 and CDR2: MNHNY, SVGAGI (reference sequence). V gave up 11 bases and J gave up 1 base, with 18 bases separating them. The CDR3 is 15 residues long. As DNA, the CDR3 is TGTGCCCTTCGAGGAAGAGGTCCTTCCTACAATGAGCAGTTCTTC. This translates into CALRGRGPSYNEQFF.

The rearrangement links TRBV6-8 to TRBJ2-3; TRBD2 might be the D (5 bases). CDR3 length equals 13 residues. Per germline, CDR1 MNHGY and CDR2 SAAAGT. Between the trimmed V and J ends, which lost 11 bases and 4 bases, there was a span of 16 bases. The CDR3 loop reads CADVRLASDTQYF. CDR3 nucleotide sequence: TGTGCCGACGTACGGCTAGCTTCAGATACGCAGTATTTT.

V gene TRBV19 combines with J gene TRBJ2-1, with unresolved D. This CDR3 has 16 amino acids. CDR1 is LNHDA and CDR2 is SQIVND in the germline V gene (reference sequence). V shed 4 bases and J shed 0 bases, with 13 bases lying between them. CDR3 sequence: CASSSLKGGSYNEQFF. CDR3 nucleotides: TGTGCCAGTAGTAGTCTAAAGGGTGGCTCCTACAATGAGCAGTTCTTC.

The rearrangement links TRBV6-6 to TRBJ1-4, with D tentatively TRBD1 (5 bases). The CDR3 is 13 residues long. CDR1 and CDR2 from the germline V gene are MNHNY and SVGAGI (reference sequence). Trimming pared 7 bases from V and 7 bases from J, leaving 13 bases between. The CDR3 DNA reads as TGTGCCAGCACCCCCGCGGGGGGTGAAAAACTGTTTTTT. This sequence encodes CASTPAGGEKLFF.

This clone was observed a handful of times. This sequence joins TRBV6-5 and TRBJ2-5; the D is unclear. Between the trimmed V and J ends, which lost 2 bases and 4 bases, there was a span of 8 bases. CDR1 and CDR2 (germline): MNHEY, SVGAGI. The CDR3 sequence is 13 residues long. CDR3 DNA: TGTGCCAGCAGTTACACCCGCATAGAGACCCAGTACTTC. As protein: CASSYTRIETQYF.

The CDR3, as DNA: TGTGCCACCAGCCGGGACAGGGGCCTAGACACCATATATTTT. Its translation is CATSRDRGLDTIYF. This chain uses TRBV15 with TRBJ1-3, with 10 nucleotides matching TRBD1. Germline assignment: CDR1 LNHNV and CDR2 YYDKDF (reference sequence). Trimming at V came to 5 bases and at J to 8 bases, leaving 6 bases not matched to a gene. The CDR3 sequence is 14 residues long. The full variable domain, in which reference TRBV15 and TRBJ1-3 provide the parts outside the CDR3, is DAMVIQNPRYQVTQFGKPVTLSCSQTLNHNVMYWYQQKSSQAPKLLFHYYDKDFNNEADTPDNFQSRRPNTSFCFLDIRSPGLGDTAMYLCATSRDRGLDTIYFGEGSWLTVV.

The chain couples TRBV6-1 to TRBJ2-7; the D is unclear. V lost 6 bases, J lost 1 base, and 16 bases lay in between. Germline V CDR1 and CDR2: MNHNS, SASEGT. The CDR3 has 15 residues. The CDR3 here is CASRPPYSRSYEQYF. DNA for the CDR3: TGTGCCAGCAGACCTCCCTACTCCAGGTCCTACGAGCAGTACTTC.